The next 6 T cell receptor beta chains were all read from a single sample in a study of identical twins. TCRdb used MiXCR to reprocess the 5' RACE reads, holding one entry per CDR3 protein. Seen here are about 280,000 distinct CDR3 sequences, approximately 8% observed once, and the top ten hold roughly 2.1%. These data were also reused for a study on yellow fever vaccine responses in identical twins.

Sequencing used memory (CD45RO+) T cells sorted from blood. Source of these receptors: a woman aged 18-29 years in good health.

Many counts were recorded for this clonotype. CDR3: CASSQMSGYEQYF. In DNA form, the CDR3 reads TGTGCCAGCAGCCAAATGTCAGGCTACGAGCAGTACTTC. V and J are TRBV3-1 and TRBJ2-7; D not resolved. Germline CDR1 reads LGHDT; CDR2 reads YNNKEL (reference sequence). Trimming took 2 bases from V and 3 from J, leaving 8 bases between them. The CDR3 has 13 residues.

The chain combines TRBV5-1 with TRBJ2-1, with D maybe TRBD2 (6 bases). The CDR3 contains 16 residues. Trimming took off 4 bases at V and 2 bases at J, with 16 bases between the two ends. Germline V gene lookup returns CDR1 SGHRS and CDR2 YFSETQ. The CDR3 region is CASSLEGNPTYNEQFF. In nucleotides, the CDR3 is TGCGCCAGCAGCCTGGAGGGGAATCCCACCTACAATGAGCAGTTCTTC.

This clonotype has a count of ten or more. The V gene is TRBV3-1, the J gene TRBJ2-7, with TRBD1 matching 7 bases. Germline V CDR1 and CDR2: LGHDT, YNNKEL (reference sequence). The trim removed 2 bases at V and 7 bases at J, leaving 8 bases unmatched. This CDR3 has 14 residues. DNA of the CDR3: TGTGCCAGCAGCCAATCCGGGACAGCGCAAGAGCAGTACTTC. Encoded protein: CASSQSGTAQEQYF.

This clonotype has a count of ten or more. The chain has TRBV12-3 or TRBV12-4 and TRBJ2-5; the D gene could be TRBD1 or TRBD2 (5 bases each). There are 15 residues in the CDR3. V lost 3 bases and J lost 3, with 14 bases in between. CDR3: CASSFRGREKETQYF. The CDR3 DNA sequence: TGTGCCAGCAGTTTTCGGGGCAGGGAGAAAGAGACCCAGTACTTC.

With respect to this clonotype: Here the CDR3 omits its conserved ending phenylalanine or tryptophan, so a read error is the likely source. The V call is TRBV2, the J call TRBJ2-7; no reliable D call. CDR1 and CDR2 (germline): SNHLY, FYNNEI. The CDR3 runs 12 residues. Trimming left V 4 bases short and J 4 bases short, with 8 bases between. CDR3 sequence: CASSVLGYEQYL. CDR3 DNA sequence: TGTGCCAGCAGTGTGTTGGGTTACGAGCAGTACTTG.

This clonotype has ten or more counts. This chain uses TRBV20-1 with TRBJ1-5; TRBD1 might be the D (6 bases). Trimming pared 1 base from V and 9 bases from J, leaving 25 bases between. The CDR3 has 17 amino acids. Germline V lookup: CDR1 DFQATT, CDR2 SNEGSKA (reference sequence). This CDR3 is CSARVWSAGQLGGPQHF. As DNA, the CDR3 is TGCAGTGCTAGAGTTTGGTCGGCTGGACAGTTGGGAGGGCCCCAGCATTTT.